The 25 T cell receptor beta chains given below trace back to one sample, sequenced in a study of blood T cell repertoires in COVID-19. Assay used: immunoSEQ multiplex PCR; TCRdb lists only in-frame clones, some missing. Here the sample spans about 190,000 clones, about 88% being singletons. The sequenced material came from PBMCs or T cells enriched from blood (not recorded which). Receptors were obtained from a woman between 40 and 50 years old in a cohort exposed to, infected with or recovered from COVID-19 (not recorded which).

The rearrangement links TRBV4-1 to TRBJ1-5; TRBD1 might be the D (6 bases). Trimming pared 3 bases from V and 3 bases from J, leaving 15 bases between. Germline CDR1 MGHRA, CDR2 YSYEKL. CDR3 length: 16 residues. CDR3 nucleotide sequence: TGCGCCAGCAGCCAGAAAACCAGGACAGACAATCAGCCCCAGCATTTT. Translating gives CASSQKTRTDNQPQHF.

V usage is TRBV28 and J usage is TRBJ2-5; weak D call: TRBD1 (5 bases). The CDR3 consists of 12 residues. Germline V gene lookup returns CDR1 MDHEN and CDR2 SYDVKM. V was pared by 7 bases and J by 1 base, with 7 bases between. Written as DNA, the CDR3 is TGTGCCAGCAATGGGGCCCAAGAGACCCAGTACTTC. Its protein is CASNGAQETQYF. Full variable domain (rest looked up from reference TRBV28 and TRBJ2-5): DVKVTQSSRYLVKRTGEKVFLECVQDMDHENMFWYRQDPGLGLRLIYFSYDVKMKEKGDIPEGYSVSREKKERFSLILESASTNQTSMYLCASNGAQETQYFGPGTRLLVL.

The gene calls are TRBV5-1 and TRBJ2-3; 8 bases map to TRBD2. The CDR3 totals 16 residues. Germline V gene lookup returns CDR1 SGHRS and CDR2 YFSETQ. Trimming took 4 bases from V and 0 from J; bases not matched to a gene: 7. DNA of the CDR3: TGCGCCAGCAGCCCGAACCCTAGCGGGAGCACAGATACGCAGTATTTT. This codes for CASSPNPSGSTDTQYF.

The CDR3 here is CASSWGRQDHTEAFF. CDR3 DNA: TGTGCCAGCAGTTGGGGCCGACAGGACCACACTGAAGCTTTCTTT. This chain joins TRBV2 and TRBJ1-1; possible D gene TRBD1, 6 bases. Germline V gene sequence: CDR1 SNHLY, CDR2 FYNNEI. This CDR3 is 15 amino acids long. Trimming stripped 5 bases from V and 3 bases from J, with 16 bases between.

For this clone: The junction departs from the called germline gene at one end, perhaps through a read error. The chain carries TRBV7-2 and TRBJ2-3, with 7 nucleotides matching TRBD1. Looked up from germline, CDR1 is SGHTA and CDR2 is FQGNSA. There are 15 residues in the CDR3. In DNA form, the CDR3 reads TGTGCCAGCAGCTTCCCCGCGGTGGGGACAGATACGCAATATTTT. Translated, it gives CASSFPAVGTDTQYF.

V and J are TRBV13 and TRBJ1-4, with D tentatively TRBD1 (6 bases). Germline V CDR1 and CDR2: PRHDT, FYEKMQ (reference sequence). Trimming shortened V by 2 bases and J by 8 bases, and 9 bases separated the two germline ends. The CDR3 has 13 residues. The CDR3 is CASSLWGQEKLFF. In DNA, the CDR3 is TGTGCCAGCAGCTTATGGGGACAAGAAAAACTGTTTTTT.

The CDR3: CASSLVNVPRGAFF. The DNA for the CDR3 is TGTGCCAGCAGCTTAGTCAATGTCCCCCGGGGGGCTTTCTTT. This rearrangement joins TRBV7-9 to TRBJ1-1; maybe TRBD1 (5 bases). V was clipped by 1 base and J by 11 bases, with 17 bases between them. Germline CDR1 SEHNR, CDR2 FQNEAQ (reference sequence). The CDR3 is 14 amino acids.

V usage is TRBV6-5 and J usage is TRBJ2-7; 11 positions agree with TRBD1. Germline V gene lookup returns CDR1 MNHEY and CDR2 SVGAGI. Trimming took 8 bases from V and 5 from J; bases not matched to a gene: 11. CDR3 length equals 15 residues. Here the CDR3 DNA reads TGTGCCAGCGGAGACTCCGGGACAGGGGGGCACGAGCAGTACTTC. It is translated as CASGDSGTGGHEQYF.

The genes are TRBV28 and TRBJ1-5, with TRBD1 matching over 12 bases. Germline V gene data show CDR1 as MDHEN and CDR2 as SYDVKM. This CDR3 spans 15 amino acids. V trimming: 3 bases; J trimming: 8 bases; junction bases outside the gene matches: 5. CDR3 nucleotides: TGTGCCAGCAGTTTGTCCGGGACAGGGGGCAAGCCCCAGCATTTT. Translated, it gives CASSLSGTGGKPQHF.

There are a few counts of this clone. CDR3 sequence: CASSLGATGELFF. The CDR3 DNA follows: TGTGCCAGCAGTTTAGGCGCCACCGGGGAGCTGTTTTTT. The V and J genes are TRBV12-3 or TRBV12-4 and TRBJ2-2; no definite D call. The V end was cut by 1 base, the J end by 4 bases, with 4 bases between. The CDR3 is 13 residues long.

The chain has TRBV5-1 and TRBJ2-3, with 7 bases matching TRBD1. The V gene's germline CDR1 is SGHRS and CDR2 YFSETQ. The CDR3 length is 16 residues. The V and J ends lost 3 bases and 2 bases, in that order; junction bases with no gene match: 9. The CDR3: CASSYRNRGPTDTQYF. The CDR3 DNA sequence: TGCGCCAGCAGCTACCGTAACAGGGGACCCACAGATACGCAGTATTTT. The whole variable domain, remainder taken from reference TRBV5-1 and TRBJ2-3, is KAGVTQTPRYLIKTRGQQVTLSCSPISGHRSVSWYQQTPGQGLQFLFEYFSETQRNKGNFPGRFSGRQFSNSRSEMNVSTLELGDSALYLCASSYRNRGPTDTQYFGPGTRLTVL.

This clone was observed once. J is TRBJ1-1 and V is TRBV27, with TRBD1 matching over 8 bases. The CDR3 has 15 residues. Germline V gene lookup returns CDR1 MNHEY and CDR2 SMNVEV (reference sequence). The ends lost 2 bases at V and 1 base at J; junction bases unmatched: 3. CDR3 loop: CASSLNGQGNTEAFF. CDR3 in DNA: TGTGCCAGCAGTTTAAACGGACAGGGGAACACTGAAGCTTTCTTT.

V gene TRBV27 combines with J gene TRBJ1-5, with D unclear. CDR3 length equals 17 residues. CDR1 and CDR2 (germline): MNHEY, SMNVEV (reference sequence). The V gene lost 5 bases and the J gene lost 0 bases, with 17 bases spanning the gap. The CDR3 is CASSQFLRPNSNQPQHF. DNA for the CDR3: TGTGCCAGCAGTCAATTCCTGAGGCCCAATAGCAATCAGCCCCAGCATTTT.

The CDR3: CASSQDPGTYGYTF. CDR3 in DNA: TGCGCCAGCAGCCAAGACCCAGGAACCTATGGCTACACCTTC. The V gene is TRBV4-1, the J gene TRBJ1-2, with D unclear. V was clipped by 0 bases and J by 4 bases, with 9 bases between them. From germline, CDR1 is MGHRA and CDR2 YSYEKL. The CDR3 has 14 residues.

V usage is TRBV19 and J usage is TRBJ1-1; 7 nucleotides align to TRBD1. The germline V gene encodes CDR1 LNHDA and CDR2 SQIVND (reference sequence). This CDR3 has 14 residues. The ends lost 4 bases at V and 4 bases at J; junction bases unmatched: 6. The CDR3 sequence: CASSTTGVATEAFF. The CDR3, as DNA: TGTGCCAGTAGTACCACAGGGGTGGCCACTGAAGCTTTCTTT. Full variable domain (outside the CDR3, taken from reference TRBV19 and TRBJ1-1): DGGITQSPKYLFRKEGQNVTLSCEQNLNHDAMYWYRQDPGQGLRLIYYSQIVNDFQKGDIAEGYSVSREKKESFPLTVTSAQKNPTAFYLCASSTTGVATEAFFGQGTRLTVV.

Here the CDR3 DNA reads TGTGCCAGCAGTAAAACTAGCGGCAGCACAGATACGCAGTATTTT. This sequence encodes CASSKTSGSTDTQYF. The rearrangement links TRBV6-4 to TRBJ2-3, with 8 bases identical to TRBD2. Germline loops: CDR1 MRHNA, CDR2 SNTAGT. The CDR3 consists of 15 residues. V was pared by 5 bases and J by 0 bases, with 4 bases of the junction left unmatched.

The chain has TRBV28 and TRBJ1-5, with D possibly being TRBD1 (6 bases). CDR3 length: 14 residues. Germline V gene sequence: CDR1 MDHEN, CDR2 SYDVKM. V shed 6 bases and J shed 2 bases, with 11 bases lying between them. The CDR3 nucleotides read TGTGCCAGCAGGGTCAGGGGCGGCAATCAGCCCCAGCATTTT. As protein: CASRVRGGNQPQHF.

V gene TRBV5-1 combines with J gene TRBJ2-5, with 9 bases lining up with TRBD2. The CDR3 length is 15 residues. The germline V gene encodes CDR1 SGHRS and CDR2 YFSETQ. The J segment lost 4 bases and the V segment lost 2 bases, leaving 6 bases of the junction unmatched. The CDR3 loop reads CASSFGGGAGETQYF. In nucleotides, the CDR3 is TGCGCCAGCAGCTTCGGCGGGGGGGCAGGAGAGACCCAGTACTTC.

This chain joins TRBV4-1 and TRBJ1-1; the D gene is possibly TRBD1 (5 bases). Germline CDR1 and CDR2: MGHRA and YSYEKL. V lost 1 base and J lost 5, with 14 bases in between. This CDR3 spans 15 amino acids. CDR3: CASSQAPTPGTEAFF. CDR3 bases: TGCGCCAGCAGCCAAGCGCCGACCCCAGGGACTGAAGCTTTCTTT.

Of note for this clone: The same CDR3 can be traced to other DNA sequences in this sample. The CDR3 DNA follows: TGCGCCAGCAGCCAAGATGGAGGGGGCAATCAGCCCCAGCATTTT. Amino acids: CASSQDGGGNQPQHF. J is TRBJ1-5 and V is TRBV4-1; perhaps TRBD1 as D (5 bases). The CDR3 has 15 amino acids. The germline CDR1 and CDR2 sequences are MGHRA and YSYEKL. The V end lost 0 bases, the J end lost 2 bases, and 8 bases lay between the germline ends.

This chain's CDR3 is CASSIRLAGLSGANVLTF. The DNA of the CDR3 is TGTGCCAGCAGCATCAGACTAGCGGGGCTCTCTGGGGCCAACGTCCTGACTTTC. This chain connects TRBV11-2 to TRBJ2-6; 11 bases map to TRBD2. Germline trimming cut 5 bases from V and 0 bases from J; bases unmatched to any gene: 6. Germline V lookup: CDR1 SGHAT, CDR2 FQNNGV. CDR3 length: 18 residues. The full variable domain, completed using reference TRBV11-2 and TRBJ2-6, is EAGVAQSPRYKIIEKRQSVAFWCNPISGHATLYWYQQILGQGPKLLIQFQNNGVVDDSQLPKDRFSAERLKGVDSTLKIQPAKLEDSAVYLCASSIRLAGLSGANVLTFGAGSRLTVL.

The chain employs TRBV19 and TRBJ2-2, with 8 positions matching TRBD2. Germline lookup yields CDR1 LNHDA and CDR2 SQIVND (reference sequence). The CDR3 length is 14 residues. The junction had 9 bases not matched to a gene; V was cut back by 9 bases and J by 6 bases. DNA for the CDR3: TGTGCCAGCGACCCGGACGGGAGGGCCGGGGAGCTGTTTTTT. Residues: CASDPDGRAGELFF.

The chain couples TRBV7-8 to TRBJ1-1; D might be TRBD1 (5 bases). Per germline, CDR1 SGHVS and CDR2 FQNEAQ. V was shortened by 3 bases and J by 1 base, with 18 bases between the two germline ends. The CDR3 spans 17 residues. The CDR3 DNA reads TGTGCCAGCAGCTTCCTCGGTGCAGGGTTTACGAACACTGAAGCTTTCTTT. Amino acids: CASSFLGAGFTNTEAFF.

This sequence joins TRBV12-2 and TRBJ1-3; the D call in the table, TRBD1, was not verified against the DNA. TRBV12-2 is termed a pseudogene. This CDR3 spans 17 amino acids. CDR3 DNA sequence: TGTGCAAGTCGCTCAACCCATTCATCCAGCTCTGGAAACACCATATATTTT. Its translation is CASRSTHSSSSGNTIYF.

The gene calls are TRBV13 and TRBJ2-1; 14 nucleotides align to TRBD2. From germline, CDR1 is PRHDT and CDR2 FYEKMQ (reference sequence). Trimming cost V 4 bases and J 8 bases; bases outside gene matches: 4. The length of the CDR3 is 15 residues. CDR3 sequence: CASSSTSGGVYEQFF. DNA for the CDR3: TGTGCCAGCAGCTCGACTAGCGGGGGGGTTTATGAGCAGTTCTTC.